The 25 T cell receptor beta chains given below trace back to one sample, sequenced in a study of response to subunit inactivated influenza vaccine. TCRdb reprocessed the RT-PCR reads via MiXCR and lists one record per CDR3 protein. The sample carries about 620,000 distinct CDR3 sequences, roughly 10% recorded once. Sequencing used PBMCs from blood, obtained on the day of vaccination. The receptors originated from a man aged 45-60 years who received an inactivated influenza vaccine.

This clonotype has more than one count but fewer than ten. CDR3 amino acids: CASSLGMGPRSYEQYF. For the CDR3, the DNA is TGTGCCAGCAGTTTAGGAATGGGACCACGCTCCTACGAGCAGTACTTC. This chain connects TRBV12-3 or TRBV12-4 to TRBJ2-7; possibly TRBD1 or TRBD2 for D (5 bases each). Trimming removed 1 base at V and 0 bases at J, with 13 bases between. This CDR3 comprises 16 residues.

This clonotype showed up just a few times. The chain couples TRBV4-1 to TRBJ2-1, with TRBD2 matching 7 bases. V trimming: 1 base; J trimming: 8 bases; junction bases outside the gene matches: 5. This CDR3 has 14 amino acids. Germline assignment: CDR1 MGHRA and CDR2 YSYEKL. The CDR3 protein is CASSQGGGLDEQFF. CDR3 coding DNA: TGCGCCAGCAGCCAAGGGGGGGGTCTTGATGAGCAGTTCTTC.

The table lists this clonotype with many counts. This chain links TRBV20-1 with TRBJ2-1, with 7 bases fitting TRBD2. Germline V CDR1 and CDR2: DFQATT, SNEGSKA (reference sequence). This CDR3 region has 14 residues. The V and J ends lost 1 base and 7 bases, in that order; junction bases with no gene match: 7. The CDR3 DNA sequence: TGCAGTGCTAGAGGAGCGGGAACTGGGAATGAGCAGTTCTTC. Residues: CSARGAGTGNEQFF.

This clonotype occurred many times. J is TRBJ1-3 and V is TRBV5-1; 7 bases match TRBD1. Germline loops: CDR1 SGHRS, CDR2 YFSETQ. The J segment lost 4 bases and the V segment lost 1 base, leaving 2 bases of the junction unmatched. The CDR3 covers 14 residues. CDR3: CASSLRGLGNTIYF. CDR3 coding DNA: TGCGCCAGCAGCTTGAGGGGGCTGGGAAACACCATATATTTT. Looking up the rest from reference TRBV5-1 and TRBJ1-3 gives the full variable domain: KAGVTQTPRYLIKTRGQQVTLSCSPISGHRSVSWYQQTPGQGLQFLFEYFSETQRNKGNFPGRFSGRQFSNSRSEMNVSTLELGDSALYLCASSLRGLGNTIYFGEGSWLTVV.

This clonotype has ten or more counts. This chain connects TRBV12-3 or TRBV12-4 to TRBJ2-3; unclear D gene. V lost 6 bases and J 0 bases, leaving 10 bases between the germline ends. The CDR3 is 14 residues long. DNA of the CDR3: TGTGCCAGCAGCTCCCACGGTAGCACAGATACGCAGTATTTT. Protein sequence: CASSSHGSTDTQYF.

This clonotype was counted a few times. The V and J genes are TRBV20-1 and TRBJ2-4, with D unclear. Trimming pared 3 bases from V and 6 bases from J, leaving 9 bases between. Germline CDR1 is DFQATT and CDR2 is SNEGSKA (reference sequence). This CDR3 contains 12 residues. CDR3 bases: TGCAGTGCTAGTACACGTGGAAACATTCAGTACTTC. Encoded protein: CSASTRGNIQYF.

This clonotype was seen only a few times. This chain uses TRBV7-3 with TRBJ2-2; 9 bases are shared with TRBD2. V lost 2 bases, J lost 1 base, and 2 bases stayed unmatched. Germline V gives CDR1 SGHTA, CDR2 FQGTGA. The CDR3 sequence is 16 residues long. The CDR3 sequence is CASSLSSGMNTGELFF. CDR3 coding DNA: TGTGCCAGCAGCTTATCTAGCGGGATGAACACCGGGGAGCTGTTTTTT.

This clonotype was detected ten times or more. The chain joins TRBV12-3 or TRBV12-4 to TRBJ2-1, with D maybe TRBD2 (6 bases). This CDR3 has 13 residues. Trimming took off 4 bases at V and 8 bases at J, with 12 bases between the two ends. The CDR3 spells CASSSGLFDEQFF. CDR3 in DNA: TGTGCCAGCAGTTCGGGACTCTTCGATGAGCAGTTCTTC.

This clonotype was seen a few times. The rearrangement joins TRBV12-3 or TRBV12-4 to TRBJ1-2, with a tentative D call TRBD1 (5 bases). This CDR3 comprises 12 residues. Trimming cost V 1 base and J 7 bases, with 7 bases left between them. CDR3 residues: CASSLGDFGYTF. For the CDR3, the DNA is TGTGCCAGCAGTTTAGGGGACTTTGGCTACACCTTC.

Ten or more counts support this clonotype. The V and J genes are TRBV5-1 and TRBJ2-7, with D perhaps matching TRBD1 (5 bases). Germline values: CDR1 SGHRS, CDR2 YFSETQ. The CDR3 consists of 13 residues. V shed 1 base and J shed 5 bases, with 10 bases lying between them. Written as DNA, the CDR3 is TGCGCCAGCAGCTTGTGGTCAGGGAACGAGCAGTACTTC. Translation gives CASSLWSGNEQYF.

This clonotype was picked up a small number of times. The chain carries TRBV27 and TRBJ2-1; D is ambiguous. Trimming removed 4 bases at V and 7 bases at J, with 8 bases between. The CDR3 sequence is 12 residues long. Germline values: CDR1 MNHEY, CDR2 SMNVEV (reference sequence). This CDR3 is CASSSRWNEQFF. The CDR3 nucleotides read TGTGCCAGCAGTTCCAGGTGGAATGAGCAGTTCTTC.

The J gene is TRBJ2-2, the V gene TRBV4-2; 9 bases fit TRBD2. Trimming at V came to 3 bases and at J to 3 bases, leaving 8 bases not matched to a gene. This CDR3 spans 17 amino acids. Germline V gene data show CDR1 as LGHNA and CDR2 as YNFKEQ. CDR3 protein: CASSHGIKRGDTGELFF. CDR3 nucleotide sequence: TGTGCCAGCAGCCACGGAATCAAGCGGGGGGACACCGGGGAGCTGTTTTTT.

This clonotype has more than one count but fewer than ten. The gene calls are TRBV10-3 and TRBJ2-2; tentatively, D is TRBD2 (7 bases). This CDR3 is 19 amino acids long. V was pared by 2 bases and J by 0 bases, with 19 bases between. Per the germline V gene, CDR1 is ENHRY and CDR2 is SYGVKD. In nucleotides, the CDR3 is TGTGCCATCAGTGAGCTGAGGCGGGGGCCTTTATCGAACACCGGGGAGCTGTTTTTT. It encodes CAISELRRGPLSNTGELFF.

The chain couples TRBV9 to TRBJ2-3; TRBD2 aligns across 8 bases. Looked up from germline, CDR1 is SGDLS and CDR2 is YYNGEE. V lost 4 bases and J lost 0; bases outside the gene matches: 13. CDR3 length equals 18 residues. CDR3 residues: CASSPPSGLGISTDTQYF. DNA for the CDR3: TGTGCCAGCAGCCCACCTAGCGGGCTGGGAATTAGCACAGATACGCAGTATTTT. The whole variable domain, remainder taken from reference TRBV9 and TRBJ2-3, is DSGVTQTPKHLITATGQRVTLRCSPRSGDLSVYWYQQSLDQGLQFLIQYYNGEERAKGNILERFSAQQFPDLHSELNLSSLELGDSALYFCASSPPSGLGISTDTQYFGPGTRLTVL.

This clonotype was observed a few times. The chain has TRBV5-1 and TRBJ2-5; 7 bases match TRBD1. After removal of 3 bases from V and 2 bases from J, the junction contained 7 bases not matched to a gene. CDR3 length equals 15 residues. CDR1 is SGHRS, CDR2 YFSETQ, per germline. CDR3 sequence: CASSYQTGYQETQYF. Written as DNA, the CDR3 is TGCGCCAGCAGCTATCAGACAGGGTATCAAGAGACCCAGTACTTC.

The chain has TRBV6-2 or TRBV6-3 and TRBJ2-7, with 8 nucleotides matching TRBD1. J lost 3 bases, V lost 2 bases, and 6 bases had no gene match. CDR1 and CDR2 from the germline V gene are MNHEY and SVGEGT. This CDR3 is 15 amino acids long. DNA of the CDR3: TGTGCCAGCAGTTACCTCGGACAGGGTCGCTACGAGCAGTACTTC. This sequence encodes CASSYLGQGRYEQYF.

DNA for the CDR3: TGTGCCAGCTTAACAGGGACTAATTCACCCCTCCACTTT. It specifies CASLTGTNSPLHF. The V call is TRBV28, the J call TRBJ1-6; D possibly corresponds to TRBD1 (6 bases). This CDR3 is 13 amino acids long. V gave up 8 bases and J gave up 6 bases, with 11 bases separating them. Looked up from germline, CDR1 is MDHEN and CDR2 is SYDVKM.

This clonotype appeared a few times. DNA of the CDR3: TGTGCCAGCAGTTACTCCAAGACAGGGAAGACTGAAGCTTTCTTT. This codes for CASSYSKTGKTEAFF. The genes are TRBV6-5 and TRBJ1-1; TRBD1 matches 7 bases. The germline CDR1 and CDR2 sequences are MNHEY and SVGAGI. There are 15 residues in the CDR3. Germline trimming cut 0 bases from V and 5 bases from J; bases unmatched to any gene: 6.

This clonotype was seen a handful of times. This chain links TRBV29-1 with TRBJ2-4; TRBD1 matches 12 bases. Per germline, CDR1 SQVTM and CDR2 ANQGSEA. V shed 5 bases, J shed 7 bases, and the junction held 9 bases outside the gene matches. This CDR3 is 15 amino acids long. CDR3 sequence: CSVSPGQGASNIQYF. The CDR3 DNA is TGCAGCGTTTCTCCGGGACAGGGGGCTAGTAACATTCAGTACTTC.

This clonotype has just a few counts. The chain carries TRBV7-2 and TRBJ1-2, with D unresolved. The length of the CDR3 is 13 residues. The V end lost 2 bases, the J end lost 2 bases, and 6 bases lay between the germline ends. The germline V gene encodes CDR1 SGHTA and CDR2 FQGNSA. The CDR3 coding sequence is TGTGCCAGCAGCTTACCGGAAAACTATGGCTACACCTTC. Translating it yields CASSLPENYGYTF.

The table lists this clonotype with a few counts. The V gene is TRBV6-1, the J gene TRBJ1-6, with 7 nucleotides matching TRBD1. The CDR3 contains 14 residues. The J segment lost 5 bases and the V segment lost 2 bases, leaving 0 bases of the junction unmatched. Per the germline V gene, CDR1 is MNHNS and CDR2 is SASEGT. CDR3 bases: TGTGCCAGCAGTGAAACAGGGGATAATTCACCCCTCCACTTT. Amino acids: CASSETGDNSPLHF.

Only a few counts were recorded for this clonotype. The rearrangement uses TRBV2 and TRBJ2-1; the D gene is possibly TRBD2 (6 bases). CDR1 is SNHLY, CDR2 FYNNEI, per germline. V was shortened by 7 bases and J by 1 base, with 14 bases between the two germline ends. The CDR3 consists of 15 residues. The CDR3 DNA reads as TGTGCCAGCACCGTGGACTACGCTTCCTACAATGAGCAGTTCTTC. Encoded protein: CASTVDYASYNEQFF.

The J gene is TRBJ1-5, the V gene TRBV28; weak D call: TRBD1 (6 bases). The V end was cut by 10 bases, the J end by 1 base, with 11 bases between. The germline V gene has CDR1 MDHEN and CDR2 SYDVKM. CDR3 size: 13 residues. CDR3 loop: CAIRRGSNQPQHF. DNA for the CDR3: TGTGCCATCCGCAGGGGAAGCAATCAGCCCCAGCATTTT.

The CDR3 loop reads CASSFGGLGGGTEAFF. The CDR3 bases are TGTGCCAGCAGCTTCGGAGGGTTAGGAGGGGGGACTGAAGCTTTCTTT. This chain joins TRBV5-8 and TRBJ1-1, with D possibly matching TRBD1 (6 bases). Trimming shortened V by 2 bases and J by 5 bases, and 19 bases separated the two germline ends. Germline-derived CDR1 and CDR2 are SGHTS and YDEGEE. The CDR3 has 16 residues. Full variable domain (missing parts from reference TRBV5-8 and TRBJ1-1): EAGVTQSPTHLIKTRGQQATLRCSPISGHTSVYWYQQALGLGLQFLLWYDEGEERNRGNFPPRFSGRQFPNYSSELNVNALELEDSALYLCASSFGGLGGGTEAFFGQGTRLTVV.

In its sample, this clonotype was seen many times. This sequence joins TRBV12-3 or TRBV12-4 and TRBJ1-5, with D possibly TRBD1 on 6 matching bases. Trimming cost V 7 bases and J 3 bases, with 13 bases left between them. The length of the CDR3 is 14 residues. The CDR3 nucleotides read TGTGCCAGCAAAATCAGGGGACACAATCAGCCCCAGCATTTT. This codes for CASKIRGHNQPQHF.